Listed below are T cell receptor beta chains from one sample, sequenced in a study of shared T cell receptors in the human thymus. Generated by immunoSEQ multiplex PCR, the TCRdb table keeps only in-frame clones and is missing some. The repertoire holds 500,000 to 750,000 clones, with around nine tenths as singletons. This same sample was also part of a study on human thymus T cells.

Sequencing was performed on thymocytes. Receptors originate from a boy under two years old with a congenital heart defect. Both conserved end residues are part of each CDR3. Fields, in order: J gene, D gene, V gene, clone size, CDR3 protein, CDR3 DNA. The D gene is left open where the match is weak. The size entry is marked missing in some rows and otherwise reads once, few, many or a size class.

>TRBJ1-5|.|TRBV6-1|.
CASWRAGQPQHF
TGTGCCAGCTGGCGGGCGGGTCAGCCCCAGCATTTT
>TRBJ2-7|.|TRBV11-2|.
CASSSIWREQYF
TGTGCCAGCAGCTCCATCTGGAGGGAGCAGTACTTC
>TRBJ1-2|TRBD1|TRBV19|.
CATGTVAVLSF
TGTGCCACAGGGACAGTCGCGGTGCTATCCTTC
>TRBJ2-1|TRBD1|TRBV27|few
CASSTSDRGDEQFF
TGTGCCAGCAGTACCTCGGACAGGGGGGATGAGCAGTTCTTC
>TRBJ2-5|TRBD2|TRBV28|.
CASSSARPLAGRTETQYF
TGTGCCAGCAGTTCTGCCCGACCTTTAGCGGGCCGGACCGAGACCCAGTACTTC
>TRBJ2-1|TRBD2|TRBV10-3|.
CAIRTSGSFNEQFF
TGTGCCATCAGGACTAGCGGGAGTTTCAATGAGCAGTTCTTC
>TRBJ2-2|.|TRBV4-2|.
CASSQDLHSPRSSGELFF
TGTGCCAGCAGCCAAGATCTGCACAGTCCCCGAAGTTCCGGGGAGCTGTTTTTT
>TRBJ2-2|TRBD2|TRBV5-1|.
CASSPTSGRAEWYTGELFF
TGCGCCAGCAGCCCGACTAGCGGGAGGGCCGAGTGGTACACCGGGGAGCTGTTTTTT
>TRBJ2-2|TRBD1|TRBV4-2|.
CASSPFPGQGTGELFF
TGTGCCAGCAGCCCTTTTCCCGGACAGGGCACCGGGGAGCTGTTTTTT
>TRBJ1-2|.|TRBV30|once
CAWSALREGGYGYTF
TGTGCCTGGAGTGCCCTCAGGGAAGGAGGGTATGGCTACACCTTC
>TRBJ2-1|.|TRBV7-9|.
CASSQTGCEQFF
TGTGCCAGCAGCCAGACAGGCTGTGAGCAGTTCTTC
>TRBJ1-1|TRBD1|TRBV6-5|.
CASRDGTVVTEAFF
TGTGCCAGCAGGGATGGGACAGTCGTGACTGAAGCTTTCTTT
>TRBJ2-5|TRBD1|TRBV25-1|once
CASSMRQGEETQYF
TGTGCCAGCAGTATGCGACAGGGGGAGGAGACCCAGTACTTC
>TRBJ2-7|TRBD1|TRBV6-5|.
CASRKQGGDYEQYF
TGTGCCAGCAGGAAACAGGGGGGAGACTACGAGCAGTACTTC
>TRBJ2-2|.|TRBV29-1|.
CSVSSHTGELFF
TGCAGCGTTTCTAGCCACACCGGGGAGCTGTTTTTT
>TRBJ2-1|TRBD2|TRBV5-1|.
CASRFGPSGRTYNEQFF
TGCGCCAGCAGGTTTGGACCAAGCGGGAGGACCTACAATGAGCAGTTCTTC